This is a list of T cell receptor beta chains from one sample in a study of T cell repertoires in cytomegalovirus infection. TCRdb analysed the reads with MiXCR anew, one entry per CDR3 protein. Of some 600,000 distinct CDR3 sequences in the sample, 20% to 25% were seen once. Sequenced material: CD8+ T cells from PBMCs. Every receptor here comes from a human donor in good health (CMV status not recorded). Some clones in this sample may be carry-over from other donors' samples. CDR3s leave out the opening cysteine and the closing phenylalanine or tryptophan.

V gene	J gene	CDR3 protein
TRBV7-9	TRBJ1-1	ASSEPGP
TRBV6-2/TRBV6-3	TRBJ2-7	ASVVPNSYEQY
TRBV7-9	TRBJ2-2	ASSPHTGELF
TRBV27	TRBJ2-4	TSSLSRTAFARDIQY
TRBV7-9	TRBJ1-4	ASSFRDRGDEKLF
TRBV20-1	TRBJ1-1	SAPNRYTEAF
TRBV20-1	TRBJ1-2	SANPSWGLWGYT
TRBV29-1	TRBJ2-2	SVVVAGGSGELF
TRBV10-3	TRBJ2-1	AIRPTSGGYNEQF
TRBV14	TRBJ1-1	ASSLQSRDRGWDTEAF
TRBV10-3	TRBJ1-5	AISEARPGQGLSNQPQH
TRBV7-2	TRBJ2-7	ASSLARTSGGAVGPYEQY
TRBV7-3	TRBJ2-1	ASSLLPSGGPDEQF
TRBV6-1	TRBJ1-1	ASSYDPGRAAF
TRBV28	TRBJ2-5	ASSSRTSKRETQY
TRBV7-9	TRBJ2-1	ASSARTSGTFYNEQF
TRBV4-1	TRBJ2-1	ASSQGDREFGEQF
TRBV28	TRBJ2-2	ASSRRPDRYTGELF
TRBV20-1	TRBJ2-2	SARGSQGGPGELF
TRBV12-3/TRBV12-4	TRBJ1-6	ASSPHPDRSSYNSPLH
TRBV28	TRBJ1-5	ASSLEGDGRQPQH
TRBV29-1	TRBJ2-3	SVEDPASGGAGADTQY
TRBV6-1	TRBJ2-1	ASSLQGEWF
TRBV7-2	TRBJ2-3	ASSLAPGPLTDTQY
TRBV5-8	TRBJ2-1	ASTTGGTPFYNEQF
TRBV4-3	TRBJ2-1	ASSQDPGQYNEQF
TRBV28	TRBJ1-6	ASSFEASPLH
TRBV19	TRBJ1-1	ASSSDRVRTEAF
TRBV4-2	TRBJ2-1	ASSQDLASLSSYNEQF
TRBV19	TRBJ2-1	ASSGGPWNEQF
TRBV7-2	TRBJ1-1	ASSPRTLPTEAF
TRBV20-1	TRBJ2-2	SARDLGIAGDLTGELF
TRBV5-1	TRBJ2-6	ASSLDPGPLSGANVLT
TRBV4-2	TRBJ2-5	ASSHEGQGETQY
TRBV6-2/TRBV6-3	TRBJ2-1	ASKTTSGSSYNEQF
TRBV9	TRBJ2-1	ASSETSSSYNEQF
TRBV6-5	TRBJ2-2	ASSYPAKGNTGELF
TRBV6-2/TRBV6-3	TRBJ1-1	ASKDLFEAF
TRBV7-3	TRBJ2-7	ASSPLGGLGAYEQY
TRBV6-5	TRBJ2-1	ASSYRSGYSEQF
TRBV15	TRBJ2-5	ATSRPGTGGQGETQY
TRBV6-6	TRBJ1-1	ASSGTGVFNTEAF
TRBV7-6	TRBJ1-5	ASSLTPDKGGQPQH
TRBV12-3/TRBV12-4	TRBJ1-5	ASRPETANNQPQH
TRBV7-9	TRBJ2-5	ASSFRTVQETQY
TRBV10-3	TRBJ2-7	AISVTRDRDIYEQY
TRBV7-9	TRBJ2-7	ASSSTRTPSTSEQY
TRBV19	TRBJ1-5	ASSIGWGYQPQH
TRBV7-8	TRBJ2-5	ASSFKGGGLETQY
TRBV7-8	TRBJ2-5	ASSLVRGQHNKETQY
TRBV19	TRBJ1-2	ASSWGKTGSGYT
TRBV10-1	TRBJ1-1	ASSGDPHRVEAF
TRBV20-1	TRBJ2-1	SARVWTSDYNEQF
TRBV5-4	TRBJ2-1	ASSRDGETPDLHSYNEQF
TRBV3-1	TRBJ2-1	ASSAQGRGAYNEQF